This TCR beta chain was captured by sequencing in a study of vaccination effects on CD4 cells after COVID-19. Using immunoSEQ multiplex PCR, the repertoire was profiled, and TCRdb retains in-frame clones only, with some absent. The sample lists 20,000 to 25,000 clones, around 80% occurring once. Per the germline V gene, CDR1 is SGHTA and CDR2 is FQGNSA. This CDR3 comprises 15 residues. V dropped 5 bases and J dropped 2 bases, with 15 bases sitting between them. Notes on this clone: What it binds is unknown.

Ahead of sequencing, the ViraFEST assay grew antigen-specific CD4+ T cells using viral peptide pools. Cells that had been cultured for roughly eleven days were the source of isolated CD4+ T cells. Previously uninfected by SARS-CoV-2, the vaccine recipients also showed negative nucleocapsid antibodies. Supplemented with around 11 IU/ml IL-2 and approximately 10 ug/ml peptides, fewer than 2.5 million PBMC per well were kept in culture. Half-medium exchanges with IL-2 medium took place on days 3 and 7. The study, taken as a whole, reports: In healthy vaccinees, only 1 of 255 vaccine-induced clones cross-reacted with common cold coronaviruses. At late timepoints after vaccination, vaccine- and infection-induced clones shrank markedly.

This chain connects TRBV7-2 to TRBJ2-5; maybe TRBD2 (5 bases). The sequencing used CD4+ T cells from PBMCs cultured with HCoV-NL63 spike peptides, collected before COVID-19 vaccination. The sequence was collected from a human donor who received a COVID-19 vaccine. The CDR3 reads CASSALEGRQETQYF. The CDR3 DNA follows: TGTGCCAGCAGCGCCCTAGAGGGTCGACAAGAGACCCAGTACTTC. The full variable domain, its missing parts supplied by reference TRBV7-2 and TRBJ2-5, is GAGVSQSPSNKVTEKGKDVELRCDPISGHTALYWYRQSLGQGLEFLIYFQGNSAPDKSGLPSDRFSAERTGGSVSTLTIQRTQQEDSAVYLCASSALEGRQETQYFGPGTRLLVL.